This entry describes one T cell receptor beta chain. Its antigen is still unknown. This specimen comes from a study of Ad26.COV2.S vaccination and SARS-CoV-2 variants. Background on the study: Donor had been placed in the Ad26.COV2.S arm of the COV1001 trial. Overall study findings and caveats: Substantial response breadth was reportedly seen for spike-specific CD8+ and CD4+ T cells after vaccination.

This sample's treatment: 19 received Ad26.COV2.S at low or high dose, single or two shots; 5 received placebo; per-sample allocation not given. Samples analyzed were those drawn on day 63 after the first vaccine or placebo injection. Aged 18-55 years, donor was enrolled in Boston in the early 2020s. This vaccine is an Ad26 vector that expresses the Wuhan-strain SARS-CoV-2 spike. The CDR3 is 15 residues long. Trimming shortened V by 2 bases and J by 2 bases, and 12 bases separated the two germline ends. Germline assignment: CDR1 SEHNR and CDR2 FQNEAQ (reference sequence). This table comes from immunoSEQ multiplex PCR, and its TCRdb copy is limited to in-frame clones, with some not included. The data hold 350,000 to 450,000 clones, with 92% observed a single time.

The V gene is TRBV7-9, the J gene TRBJ2-5; no clear D. The clonotype was recovered from a person aged 18 to 65 who received the Ad26.COV2.S COVID-19 vaccine or a placebo. Source: peripheral blood, taken in a trial of Ad26.COV2.S vaccine versus placebo. The CDR3 protein is CASSLSSAPQETQYF. The CDR3 DNA sequence: TGTGCCAGCAGCTTATCAAGCGCCCCACAAGAGACCCAGTACTTC. Complete variable domain (other parts from reference TRBV7-9 and TRBJ2-5): DTGVSQNPRHKITKRGQNVTFRCDPISEHNRLYWYRQTLGQGPEFLTYFQNEAQLEKSRLLSDRFSAERPKGSFSTLEIQRTEQGDSAMYLCASSLSSAPQETQYFGPGTRLLVL.